What follows are 10 T cell receptor beta chains derived from one specimen sequenced in a study of breast tumors, draining lymph nodes, adjacent tissues. Samples came from axillary lymph nodes draining the breast cancer. From the multiplex PCR reads, TCRdb called clonotypes with MiXCR, one entry per CDR3 protein. The sample lists about 130,000 distinct CDR3 sequences; 21% were seen once. Material: axillary lymph node tissue. These receptor sequences come from a female donor with breast cancer. Some clones in this sample may be carry-over from other donors' samples.

This clonotype occurred once. A much larger clone lies one base from this, so it may be a read error. The rearrangement uses TRBV10-3 and TRBJ2-2, with D unresolved. Germline CDR1 ENHRY, CDR2 SYGVKD. This CDR3 has 13 amino acids. CDR3 nucleotide sequence: TGTGCCTTCAGTGGCCAGAACACCGGGGAGCTGTTTTTT. Protein: CAFSGQNTGELFF.

Comment on this clonotype: One base away lies a much larger clone, so this may be a sequencing read error. The chain is built from TRBV20-1 and TRBJ2-5, with D tentatively TRBD2 (6 bases). Germline V gene lookup returns CDR1 DFQATT and CDR2 SNEGSKA (reference sequence). This CDR3 is built from 17 residues. With 5 bases removed from V and 1 base from J, the gap between germline ends came to 23 bases. Written as DNA, the CDR3 is TGCAGTGCTCCGCCGGTGGGAGGAGCGGCCCCCCAAGAGACCCAGTACTTC. Translated, it gives CSAPPVGGAAPQETQYF.

This clonotype was detected ten times or more. The chain joins TRBV24-1 to TRBJ2-1, with 9 bases fitting TRBD1. CDR1 and CDR2 from the germline V gene are KGHDR and SFDVKD. There are 15 residues in the CDR3. Losses at the gene ends were 4 bases for V and 9 bases for J; bases not matched to a gene: 9. In DNA form, the CDR3 reads TGTGCCACCAGTGACCGGTGGACAGGGGCTCTTGAGCAGTTCTTC. Translated: CATSDRWTGALEQFF.

The table lists this clonotype with many counts. This chain links TRBV6-5 with TRBJ1-3; D is uncertain. Trimming removed 6 bases at V and 0 bases at J, with 9 bases between. CDR1 is MNHEY and CDR2 is SVGAGI in the germline V gene. The CDR3 contains 14 residues. The CDR3 coding sequence is TGTGCCAGCAGCCCCACAAACTCTGGAAACACCATATATTTT. Translation gives CASSPTNSGNTIYF.

Of note for this clonotype: This may arise from a read error, as a much more abundant clone is one base away. The chain has TRBV19 and TRBJ2-3, with no clear D. From germline, CDR1 is LNHDA and CDR2 SQIVND (reference sequence). The CDR3 is made up of 13 amino acids. In DNA, the CDR3 is TGTGCCAGTAGGTTAGGTGTCACAGATGCGCAGTATTTT. It yields the protein CASRLGVTDAQYF.

A word on this clonotype: Since a much larger clone is just one base distant, this may be a read error. The chain employs TRBV2 and TRBJ2-1; D remains ambiguous. This CDR3 has 12 amino acids. The germline V gene encodes CDR1 SNHLY and CDR2 FYNNEI. The CDR3 DNA reads TGTGCCAGCACCCCGTTGAACAATGAGCGGTTCTTC. It encodes CASTPLNNERFF.

This clonotype was seen only once. One base away lies a much larger clone, so this may be a sequencing read error. The V gene is TRBV5-5, the J gene TRBJ1-5; 10 nucleotides agree with TRBD1. Germline CDR1 reads SGHKS; CDR2 reads YYEKEE (reference sequence). This CDR3 has 16 residues. Written as DNA, the CDR3 is TGTGCCAGCAGCTTGGAACCGGGACAGGGGAATCAGCTCCAGCATTTT. Translation: CASSLEPGQGNQLQHF.

This clonotype was observed many times. The rearrangement joins TRBV20-1 to TRBJ2-3; D not resolved. Trimming stripped 6 bases from V and 5 bases from J, with 9 bases between. The CDR3 is 11 residues long. From germline, CDR1 is DFQATT and CDR2 SNEGSKA (reference sequence). CDR3 amino acids: CSAPPQDTQYF. The CDR3 DNA sequence: TGCAGTGCCCCACCCCAAGATACGCAGTATTTT.

Comments on this clonotype: This may come from a read error, since a much larger clone is one base off. The chain links TRBV12-3 or TRBV12-4 to TRBJ2-2; 7 nucleotides line up with TRBD2. There are 15 residues in the CDR3. CDR3 nucleotide sequence: TGTGCCAGCAGCTTAGTTCCTAGCGGCACCGGGGAGCTGCTTTTT. Translating it yields CASSLVPSGTGELLF.

Remarks on this clonotype: Being one base from a much bigger clone, this may be a read error. The CDR3 spells CASRLIAGTDTQYF. CDR3 sequence (DNA): TGTGCCAGCAGGTTAATAGCTGGCACAGATACGCAGTATTTT. The chain employs TRBV7-9 and TRBJ2-3, with D unresolved. CDR3 length equals 14 residues. Trimming cost V 6 bases and J 1 base, with 11 bases left between them. Germline V lookup: CDR1 SEHNR, CDR2 FQNEAQ (reference sequence).